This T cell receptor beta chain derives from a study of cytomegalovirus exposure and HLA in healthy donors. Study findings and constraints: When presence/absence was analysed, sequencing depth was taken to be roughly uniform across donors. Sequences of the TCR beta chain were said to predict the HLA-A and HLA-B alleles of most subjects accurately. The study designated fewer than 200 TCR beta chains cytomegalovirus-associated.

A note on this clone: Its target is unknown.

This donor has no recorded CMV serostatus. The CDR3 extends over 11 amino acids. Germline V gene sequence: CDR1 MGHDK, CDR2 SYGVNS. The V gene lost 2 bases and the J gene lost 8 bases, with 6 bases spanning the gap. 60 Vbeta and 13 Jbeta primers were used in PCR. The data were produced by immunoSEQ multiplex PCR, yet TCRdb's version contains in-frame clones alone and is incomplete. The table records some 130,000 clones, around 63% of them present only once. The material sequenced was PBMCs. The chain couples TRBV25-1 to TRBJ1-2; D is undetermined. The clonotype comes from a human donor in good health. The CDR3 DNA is TGTGCCAGCAGTGAAGGGAGCGGCTACACCTTC. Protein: CASSEGSGYTF.